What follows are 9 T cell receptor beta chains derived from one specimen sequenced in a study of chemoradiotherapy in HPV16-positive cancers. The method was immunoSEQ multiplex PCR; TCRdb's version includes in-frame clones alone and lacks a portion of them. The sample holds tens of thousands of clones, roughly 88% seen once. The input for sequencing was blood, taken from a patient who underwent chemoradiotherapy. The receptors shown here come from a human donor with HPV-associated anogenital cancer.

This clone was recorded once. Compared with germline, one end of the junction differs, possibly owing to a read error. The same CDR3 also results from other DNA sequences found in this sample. CDR3 amino acids: CATSRDRGLASYEQYF. The CDR3 DNA is TGTGCCACCAGCAGAGATCGGGGACTAGCGTCCTACGAACAGTACTTC. The chain links TRBV15 to TRBJ2-7; 10 bases map to TRBD2. The germline V gene has CDR1 LNHNV and CDR2 YYDKDF (reference sequence). The CDR3 covers 16 residues.

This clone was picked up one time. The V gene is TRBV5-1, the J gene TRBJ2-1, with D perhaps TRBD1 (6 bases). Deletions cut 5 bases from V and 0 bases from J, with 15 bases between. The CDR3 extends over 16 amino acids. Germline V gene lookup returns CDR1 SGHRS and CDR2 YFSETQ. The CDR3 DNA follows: TGCGCCAGCAGTTCGGACGGACAGAGCTCCTACAATGAGCAGTTCTTC. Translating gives CASSSDGQSSYNEQFF.

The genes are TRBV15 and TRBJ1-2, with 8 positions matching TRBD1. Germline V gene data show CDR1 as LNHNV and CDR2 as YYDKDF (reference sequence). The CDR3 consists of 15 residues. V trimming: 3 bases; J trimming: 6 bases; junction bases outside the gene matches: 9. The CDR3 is CATSSDTGGLNGYTF. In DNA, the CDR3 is TGTGCCACCAGCAGCGATACAGGGGGATTGAATGGCTACACCTTC.

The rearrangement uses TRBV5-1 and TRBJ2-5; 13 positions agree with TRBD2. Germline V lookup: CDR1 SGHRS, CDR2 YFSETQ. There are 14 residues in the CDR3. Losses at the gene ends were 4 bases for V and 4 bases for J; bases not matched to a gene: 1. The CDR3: CASSRTSGRETQYF. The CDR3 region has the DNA TGCGCCAGCAGCCGGACTAGCGGGAGAGAGACCCAGTACTTC.

The CDR3, as DNA: TGTGCCAGCAACAGGGAGGCCAACACCGGGGAGCTGTTTTTT. Translated, it gives CASNREANTGELFF. V usage is TRBV7-2 and J usage is TRBJ2-2; D may be TRBD1 or TRBD2 (6 bases each). The CDR3 is 14 residues long. V was trimmed by 7 bases and J by 2 bases, leaving 11 bases between them. The germline gives CDR1 SGHTA, CDR2 FQGNSA.

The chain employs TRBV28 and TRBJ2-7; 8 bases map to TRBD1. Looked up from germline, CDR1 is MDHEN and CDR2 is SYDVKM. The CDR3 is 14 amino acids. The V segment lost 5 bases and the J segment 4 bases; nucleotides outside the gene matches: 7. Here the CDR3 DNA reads TGTGCCAGCAGTCGGACAGGGTCACTTTACGAGCAGTACTTC. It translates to CASSRTGSLYEQYF.

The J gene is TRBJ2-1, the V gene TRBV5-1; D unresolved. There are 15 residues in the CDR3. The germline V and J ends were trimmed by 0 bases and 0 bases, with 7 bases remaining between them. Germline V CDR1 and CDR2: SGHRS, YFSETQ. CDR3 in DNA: TGCGCCAGCAGCTTGGCCTCCGGCTCCTACAATGAGCAGTTCTTC. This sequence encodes CASSLASGSYNEQFF.

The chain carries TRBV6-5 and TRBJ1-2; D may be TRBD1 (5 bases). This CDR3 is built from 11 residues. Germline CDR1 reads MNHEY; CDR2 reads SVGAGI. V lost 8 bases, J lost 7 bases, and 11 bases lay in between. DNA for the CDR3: TGTGCCAGCGTAATGGGGCTTGGCTACACCTTC. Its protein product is CASVMGLGYTF.

CDR3 loop: CASRTSGLAKNIQYF. CDR3 bases: TGTGCCAGCCGAACCTCTGGACTAGCCAAAAACATTCAGTACTTC. This chain uses TRBV25-1 with TRBJ2-4, with D perhaps TRBD2 (5 bases). V was cut by 8 bases and J by 0 bases, with 14 bases left in between. From germline, CDR1 is MGHDK and CDR2 SYGVNS. The CDR3 totals 15 residues.